Listed below are T cell receptor beta chains from one sample, sequenced in a study of blood T cell repertoires in COVID-19. Some clones are missing from TCRdb's copy, which holds only in-frame ones; the method was immunoSEQ multiplex PCR. Among about 43,000 clones listed, around 81% were seen once. The sample comprised peripheral blood. These receptors came from an elderly woman with acute or convalescent COVID-19. Each CDR3 is given with its conserved first and last residue. D genes are given only for firm matches. The size entry is marked missing in some rows and otherwise reads once, few, many or a size class.

j_call: TRBJ1-2; clone_size: few; d_call: TRBD1; v_call: TRBV6-5; cdr3_aa: CASSSQGGGGGYTF; cdr3_nt: TGTGCCAGCAGTTCCCAGGGGGGTGGTGGTGGCTACACCTTC
j_call: TRBJ1-5; clone_size: NA; d_call: NA; v_call: TRBV27; cdr3_aa: CASSLSWGQPQHF; cdr3_nt: TGTGCCAGCAGTTTATCCTGGGGCCAGCCCCAGCATTTT
j_call: TRBJ1-1; clone_size: NA; d_call: TRBD1; v_call: TRBV11-2; cdr3_aa: CASSPTTLTGGNTEAFF; cdr3_nt: TGTGCCAGCAGCCCCACCACTTTAACAGGGGGCAACACTGAAGCTTTCTTT
j_call: TRBJ1-4; clone_size: NA; d_call: NA; v_call: TRBV6-2/TRBV6-3; cdr3_aa: CASSYLRTGNEKLFF; cdr3_nt: TGTGCCAGCAGTTATCTCCGAACGGGTAATGAAAAACTGTTTTTT
j_call: TRBJ1-5; clone_size: NA; d_call: NA; v_call: TRBV19; cdr3_aa: CASSIVGSDQPQHF; cdr3_nt: TGTGCCAGTAGTATAGTTGGCAGCGATCAGCCCCAGCATTTT
j_call: TRBJ1-1; clone_size: NA; d_call: NA; v_call: TRBV9; cdr3_aa: CASSVRGETEAFF; cdr3_nt: TGTGCCAGCAGCGTCAGGGGAGAGACTGAAGCTTTCTTT
j_call: TRBJ2-7; clone_size: NA; d_call: NA; v_call: TRBV18; cdr3_aa: CASSPGTSSYEQYF; cdr3_nt: TGTGCCAGCTCCCCCGGGACATCCTCCTACGAGCAGTACTTC
j_call: TRBJ1-2; clone_size: NA; d_call: NA; v_call: TRBV6-1; cdr3_aa: CASSEAVEGDYTF; cdr3_nt: TGTGCCAGCAGTGAAGCAGTAGAAGGGGACTACACCTTC
j_call: TRBJ1-4; clone_size: NA; d_call: TRBD1; v_call: TRBV6-5; cdr3_aa: CASSRDRDNEKLFF; cdr3_nt: TGTGCCAGCAGTCGCGACAGGGATAATGAAAAACTGTTTTTT
j_call: TRBJ2-1; clone_size: once; d_call: NA; v_call: TRBV5-1; cdr3_aa: CASRWAGRGVHEQFF; cdr3_nt: TGCGCCAGCAGATGGGCGGGCAGGGGTGTCCATGAGCAGTTCTTC
j_call: TRBJ1-3; clone_size: NA; d_call: NA; v_call: TRBV5-1; cdr3_aa: CASSLESGAGNTIYF; cdr3_nt: TGCGCCAGCAGCTTGGAATCAGGGGCTGGAAACACCATATATTTT
j_call: TRBJ2-3; clone_size: NA; d_call: TRBD2; v_call: TRBV3-1/TRBV3-2; cdr3_aa: CASSQGNRGLALHTDTQYF; cdr3_nt: TGTGCCAGCAGCCAAGGAAATCGGGGACTAGCGCTCCACACAGATACGCAGTATTTT
j_call: TRBJ2-2; clone_size: once; d_call: TRBD1; v_call: TRBV7-9; cdr3_aa: CASSLTGQGSTGELFF; cdr3_nt: TGTGCCAGCAGCTTAACGGGACAGGGGTCCACCGGGGAGCTGTTTTTT
j_call: TRBJ2-3; clone_size: NA; d_call: TRBD2; v_call: TRBV10-3; cdr3_aa: CATLAGEADTQYF; cdr3_nt: TGTGCCACACTAGCGGGGGAGGCTGATACGCAGTATTTT
j_call: TRBJ1-4; clone_size: NA; d_call: NA; v_call: TRBV4-2; cdr3_aa: CASSQDRTANEKLFF; cdr3_nt: TGTGCCAGCAGCCAAGATAGGACAGCTAATGAAAAACTGTTTTTT
j_call: TRBJ2-4; clone_size: NA; d_call: NA; v_call: TRBV21-1; cdr3_aa: CASPPDSGGAKNIQYF; cdr3_nt: TGTGCCAGCCCCCCGGACAGTGGGGGAGCCAAAAACATTCAGTACTTC